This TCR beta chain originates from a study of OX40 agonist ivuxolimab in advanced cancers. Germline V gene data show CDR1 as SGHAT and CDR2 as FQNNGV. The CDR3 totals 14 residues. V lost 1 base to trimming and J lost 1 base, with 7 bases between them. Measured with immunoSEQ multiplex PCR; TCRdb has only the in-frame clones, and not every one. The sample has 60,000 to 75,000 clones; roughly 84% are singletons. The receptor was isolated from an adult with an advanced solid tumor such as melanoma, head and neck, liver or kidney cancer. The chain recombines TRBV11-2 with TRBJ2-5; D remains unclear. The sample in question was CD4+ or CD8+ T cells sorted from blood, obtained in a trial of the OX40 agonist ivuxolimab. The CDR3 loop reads CASSLGRVQETQYF. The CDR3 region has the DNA TGTGCCAGCAGCTTAGGACGGGTCCAAGAGACCCAGTACTTC.